The 23 T cell receptor beta chains in this list originate from one sample, sequenced in a study of OX40 agonist ivuxolimab in advanced cancers. Libraries were prepared by immunoSEQ multiplex PCR; TCRdb keeps only in-frame clonotypes and omits some of them. The profile covers 75,000 to 100,000 clones, with more than 80% appearing a single time and about 5.5% taken by the ten largest. The sequencing used CD4+ or CD8+ T cells sorted from blood, collected in a trial of the OX40 agonist ivuxolimab. The receptors originated from an adult with an advanced solid tumor such as melanoma, head and neck, liver or kidney cancer.

The sample holds one count of this clone. This sequence joins TRBV19 and TRBJ2-4, with 12 bases that match TRBD2. The germline V gene encodes CDR1 LNHDA and CDR2 SQIVND (reference sequence). The CDR3 spans 19 residues. The V segment lost 5 bases and the J segment 0 bases; nucleotides outside the gene matches: 11. The CDR3 coding sequence is TGTGCCAGTAGTTCCGCTAGCGGGAGGGTTTCTTTAGCCAAAAACATTCAGTACTTC. It specifies CASSSASGRVSLAKNIQYF. The variable domain in full, with the rest retrieved from reference TRBV19 and TRBJ2-4, is DGGITQSPKYLFRKEGQNVTLSCEQNLNHDAMYWYRQDPGQGLRLIYYSQIVNDFQKGDIAEGYSVSREKKESFPLTVTSAQKNPTAFYLCASSSASGRVSLAKNIQYFGAGTRLSVL.

On this clone itself: The junction shows a germline mismatch at one end, possibly a read error. The rearrangement links TRBV2 to TRBJ1-1; possibly TRBD1 for D (5 bases). This CDR3 region has 12 residues. CDR1 is SNHLY and CDR2 is FYNNEI in the germline V gene. The CDR3 region is CASSEARLRDRF. The CDR3 DNA reads as TGTGCCAGCAGTGAAGCGCGTCTGAGGGACCGGTTT.

J is TRBJ2-5 and V is TRBV7-2, with TRBD1 identical over 11 bases. Per the germline V gene, CDR1 is SGHTA and CDR2 is FQGNSA. The CDR3 loop spans 16 amino acids. With V trimmed by 5 bases and J by 4 bases, 9 bases remained unmatched. The CDR3 region is CASSLIGQGARETQYF. The CDR3 DNA reads as TGTGCCAGCAGCCTAATTGGACAGGGGGCTCGAGAGACCCAGTACTTC.

This chain joins TRBV4-3 and TRBJ2-7; 10 bases are a match to TRBD2. V lost 1 base to trimming and J lost 6 bases; unmatched junction nucleotides: 6. CDR1 is LGHNA, CDR2 YSLEER, per germline. The CDR3 spans 15 residues. In DNA form, the CDR3 reads TGCGCCAGCAGCCAAGGTTCTAGCGGGGGTGGCGAGCAGTACTTC. Its protein is CASSQGSSGGGEQYF.

This chain connects TRBV7-2 to TRBJ2-7; D is unclear. CDR1 and CDR2 from the germline V gene are SGHTA and FQGNSA. The CDR3 loop spans 15 amino acids. The V and J ends lost 2 bases and 0 bases respectively, with 11 bases between them. CDR3 sequence: CASSLTSVSSYEQYF. CDR3 DNA: TGTGCCAGCAGCTTAACGTCGGTCAGCTCCTACGAGCAGTACTTC.

The chain carries TRBV5-1 and TRBJ1-2, with 7 bases fitting TRBD1. Germline CDR1 SGHRS, CDR2 YFSETQ. Germline trimming cut 4 bases from V and 4 bases from J; bases unmatched to any gene: 10. The CDR3 is 15 residues long. DNA for the CDR3: TGCGCCAGCAGCAGTGAACAGGGGTGGGTCTATGGCTACACCTTC. Its protein is CASSSEQGWVYGYTF.

J is TRBJ2-3 and V is TRBV5-1; 8 bases align to TRBD1. V lost 0 bases to trimming and J lost 1 base; unmatched junction nucleotides: 4. The CDR3 consists of 16 residues. CDR1 and CDR2 from the germline V gene are SGHRS and YFSETQ. The DNA for the CDR3 is TGCGCCAGCAGCTTGGGACCGGGACAGGGCACAGATACGCAGTATTTT. As protein: CASSLGPGQGTDTQYF.

The chain links TRBV23-1 to TRBJ2-7, with no clear D. TRBV23-1 is marked as an open reading frame, function uncertain. The CDR3 has 12 residues. Trimming shortened V by 7 bases and J by 3 bases, and 10 bases separated the two germline ends. CDR3 bases: TGCGCCAGCAACCCTCGCGTCTACGAGCAGTACTTC. It translates to CASNPRVYEQYF.

The V call is TRBV18, the J call TRBJ1-4; tentatively, D is TRBD1 (5 bases). Between the trimmed V and J ends, which lost 2 bases and 0 bases, there was a span of 10 bases. Germline V gene lookup returns CDR1 KGHSH and CDR2 LQKENI. The CDR3 runs 16 residues. The CDR3 DNA sequence: TGTGCCAGCTCACCAGAAACAGGAACAACTAATGAAAAACTGTTTTTT. It codes for CASSPETGTTNEKLFF.

J is TRBJ2-5 and V is TRBV5-1; 10 bases map to TRBD2. V gave up 0 bases and J gave up 4 bases; unmatched junction bases: 12. Germline V gives CDR1 SGHRS, CDR2 YFSETQ. The CDR3 extends over 18 amino acids. CDR3 residues: CASSLEWSGRVTVETQYF. CDR3 nucleotide sequence: TGCGCCAGCAGCTTGGAGTGGAGCGGGAGGGTTACGGTAGAGACCCAGTACTTC.

This clone was detected only a few times. The chain carries TRBV7-2 and TRBJ1-2; maybe TRBD1 (5 bases). Germline CDR1 is SGHTA and CDR2 is FQGNSA. The CDR3 runs 15 residues. The V end lost 2 bases, the J end lost 3 bases, and 13 bases lay between the germline ends. Written as DNA, the CDR3 is TGTGCCAGCAGCTTACGGGGAGACAGTTACTATGGCTACACCTTC. Translated: CASSLRGDSYYGYTF.

This CDR3 reads CASSYREGTEAFF. The CDR3 DNA follows: TGTGCCAGCAGTTACAGGGAGGGGACTGAAGCTTTCTTT. The rearrangement links TRBV6-5 to TRBJ1-1, with D perhaps matching TRBD1 (5 bases). Germline V CDR1 and CDR2: MNHEY, SVGAGI. V was pared by 2 bases and J by 5 bases, with 9 bases between. The CDR3 extends over 13 amino acids.

The rearrangement uses TRBV10-1 and TRBJ2-2; D unresolved. Trimming pared 5 bases from V and 5 bases from J, leaving 6 bases between. Germline V gene data show CDR1 as WNHNN and CDR2 as SYGVQD (reference sequence). The CDR3 covers 12 residues. The DNA of the CDR3 is TGCGCCAGCAGTTTCGGGACCGGGGAGCTGTTTTTT. It yields the protein CASSFGTGELFF.

V usage is TRBV6-1 and J usage is TRBJ1-1; D gene uncertain. Germline V gene data show CDR1 as MNHNS and CDR2 as SASEGT. This CDR3 region has 14 residues. V was pared by 7 bases and J by 0 bases, with 12 bases between. CDR3 nucleotide sequence: TGTGCCAGCATGTCGCGGCGGTTGAACACTGAAGCTTTCTTT. Translating gives CASMSRRLNTEAFF.

This clone has only a few counts. The J gene is TRBJ2-3, the V gene TRBV25-1, with TRBD1 as a possible D gene (6 bases). V was trimmed by 4 bases and J by 2 bases, leaving 16 bases between them. The CDR3 runs 16 residues. CDR1 MGHDK and CDR2 SYGVNS come from the germline V gene. The CDR3 protein is CASSGPGDTDTDTQYF. Written as DNA, the CDR3 is TGTGCCAGCAGTGGACCAGGGGACACCGACACAGATACGCAGTATTTT.

The gene calls are TRBV7-2 and TRBJ2-1, with 7 bases that match TRBD2. The CDR3 has 15 amino acids. Germline loops: CDR1 SGHTA, CDR2 FQGNSA. J lost 9 bases, V lost 1 base, and 9 bases had no gene match. CDR3 bases: TGTGCCAGCAGCTTAGAGTCAGGGTGGGGGGGTGAGCAGTTCTTC. It yields the protein CASSLESGWGGEQFF.

The chain links TRBV11-2 to TRBJ1-6, with 8 bases that match TRBD1. Germline V lookup: CDR1 SGHAT, CDR2 FQNNGV. The CDR3 covers 15 residues. The ends lost 3 bases at V and 5 bases at J; junction bases unmatched: 3. The CDR3 loop reads CASSFRTGNNSPLHF. CDR3 DNA sequence: TGTGCCAGCAGCTTCAGGACAGGGAATAATTCACCCCTCCACTTT.

The CDR3 protein is CASSYSTTEQETQYF. CDR3 sequence (DNA): TGTGCCAGCAGTTACTCGACTACAGAACAAGAGACCCAGTACTTC. The gene calls are TRBV6-5 and TRBJ2-5; TRBD2 is a possible D gene (5 bases). Germline V gene sequence: CDR1 MNHEY, CDR2 SVGAGI. Trimming cost V 0 bases and J 2 bases, with 10 bases left between them. The CDR3 has 15 amino acids.

This clone was seen just once. The chain is built from TRBV7-9 and TRBJ1-1, with TRBD1 matching over 8 bases. CDR1 is SEHNR and CDR2 is FQNEAQ in the germline V gene (reference sequence). V shed 4 bases and J 5 bases; nucleotides not matched to a gene: 6. CDR3 length equals 14 residues. The CDR3 loop reads CASSSGQGQTEAFF. The CDR3 bases are TGTGCCAGCAGCTCAGGACAGGGTCAGACTGAAGCTTTCTTT.

The chain has TRBV5-1 and TRBJ1-1, with 7 bases that match TRBD1. Germline assignment: CDR1 SGHRS and CDR2 YFSETQ. CDR3 length equals 13 residues. Trimming took 3 bases from V and 4 from J; bases not matched to a gene: 3. CDR3 nucleotide sequence: TGCGCCAGCAGCTCACAGGGGCCCACTGAAGCTTTCTTT. Translated: CASSSQGPTEAFF.

The chain combines TRBV6-6 with TRBJ2-7, with D uncertain. The CDR3 consists of 14 residues. V was trimmed by 6 bases and J by 2 bases, leaving 14 bases between them. Germline CDR1 and CDR2: MNHNY and SVGAGI (reference sequence). CDR3 DNA sequence: TGTGCCAGCAGCCGTACGGCGTCGGCCTACGAGCAGTACTTC. It translates to CASSRTASAYEQYF.

This clone was observed a few times. This rearrangement joins TRBV6-6 to TRBJ2-7; maybe TRBD1 (6 bases). The germline gives CDR1 MNHNY, CDR2 SVGAGI (reference sequence). Trimming stripped 5 bases from V and 5 bases from J, with 13 bases between. The CDR3 has 13 amino acids. CDR3 in DNA: TGTGCCAGCAGTCGGGGCAGGGGCAACGAGCAGTACTTC. Its translation is CASSRGRGNEQYF.

The chain recombines TRBV2 with TRBJ2-1, with D possibly matching TRBD1 (5 bases). Germline CDR1 SNHLY, CDR2 FYNNEI. Trimming shortened V by 7 bases and J by 0 bases, and 10 bases separated the two germline ends. The CDR3 length is 14 residues. In DNA form, the CDR3 reads TGTGCCAGCACCCCTAGGGGCTCCTACAATGAGCAGTTCTTC. Protein product: CASTPRGSYNEQFF. Full variable domain (rest looked up from reference TRBV2 and TRBJ2-1): EPEVTQTPSHQVTQMGQEVILRCVPISNHLYFYWYRQILGQKVEFLVSFYNNEISEKSEIFDDQFSVERPDGSNFTLKIRSTKLEDSAMYFCASTPRGSYNEQFFGPGTRLTVL.